The T cell receptor (beta chain) described here comes from a study of beta chain features in type 1 diabetes. Notes on the study in general: Moderately but significantly shorter TCRB CDR3s were found in Type 1 diabetes patients in all four CD4+ subsets.

The CDR3 sequence is 14 residues long. Germline CDR1 reads MDHEN; CDR2 reads SYDVKM. The V gene end was trimmed by 5 bases and the J gene end by 7 bases; junction bases not matched to a gene: 9. All of the isolated RNA was reverse transcribed, so expressed TCRB transcripts were sequenced. The table came from immunoSEQ multiplex PCR; TCRdb's copy has only in-frame clones and leaves some out. The repertoire has under 800,000 clones, around a sixth of them found once; the top ten carry under 0.095%. Sampling consisted of one heparinised blood draw per donor, averaging approximately 120 mL. By way of CD45RO/CCR7/CD25/CD127/CD95/CD27, the CD4+ regulatory, stem cell-like memory, central memory and naive cells were sorted. This clone appeared a few times. Its matching antigen is unknown.

The sample taken for sequencing was naive CD4+ T cells from blood. The receptor was isolated from a man aged 18-30 years in good health. V gene TRBV28 combines with J gene TRBJ2-5, with 8 bases aligning to TRBD1. This CDR3 reads CASSVGQEPGTQYF. For the CDR3, the DNA is TGTGCCAGCAGTGTGGGACAGGAACCCGGGACCCAGTACTTC.